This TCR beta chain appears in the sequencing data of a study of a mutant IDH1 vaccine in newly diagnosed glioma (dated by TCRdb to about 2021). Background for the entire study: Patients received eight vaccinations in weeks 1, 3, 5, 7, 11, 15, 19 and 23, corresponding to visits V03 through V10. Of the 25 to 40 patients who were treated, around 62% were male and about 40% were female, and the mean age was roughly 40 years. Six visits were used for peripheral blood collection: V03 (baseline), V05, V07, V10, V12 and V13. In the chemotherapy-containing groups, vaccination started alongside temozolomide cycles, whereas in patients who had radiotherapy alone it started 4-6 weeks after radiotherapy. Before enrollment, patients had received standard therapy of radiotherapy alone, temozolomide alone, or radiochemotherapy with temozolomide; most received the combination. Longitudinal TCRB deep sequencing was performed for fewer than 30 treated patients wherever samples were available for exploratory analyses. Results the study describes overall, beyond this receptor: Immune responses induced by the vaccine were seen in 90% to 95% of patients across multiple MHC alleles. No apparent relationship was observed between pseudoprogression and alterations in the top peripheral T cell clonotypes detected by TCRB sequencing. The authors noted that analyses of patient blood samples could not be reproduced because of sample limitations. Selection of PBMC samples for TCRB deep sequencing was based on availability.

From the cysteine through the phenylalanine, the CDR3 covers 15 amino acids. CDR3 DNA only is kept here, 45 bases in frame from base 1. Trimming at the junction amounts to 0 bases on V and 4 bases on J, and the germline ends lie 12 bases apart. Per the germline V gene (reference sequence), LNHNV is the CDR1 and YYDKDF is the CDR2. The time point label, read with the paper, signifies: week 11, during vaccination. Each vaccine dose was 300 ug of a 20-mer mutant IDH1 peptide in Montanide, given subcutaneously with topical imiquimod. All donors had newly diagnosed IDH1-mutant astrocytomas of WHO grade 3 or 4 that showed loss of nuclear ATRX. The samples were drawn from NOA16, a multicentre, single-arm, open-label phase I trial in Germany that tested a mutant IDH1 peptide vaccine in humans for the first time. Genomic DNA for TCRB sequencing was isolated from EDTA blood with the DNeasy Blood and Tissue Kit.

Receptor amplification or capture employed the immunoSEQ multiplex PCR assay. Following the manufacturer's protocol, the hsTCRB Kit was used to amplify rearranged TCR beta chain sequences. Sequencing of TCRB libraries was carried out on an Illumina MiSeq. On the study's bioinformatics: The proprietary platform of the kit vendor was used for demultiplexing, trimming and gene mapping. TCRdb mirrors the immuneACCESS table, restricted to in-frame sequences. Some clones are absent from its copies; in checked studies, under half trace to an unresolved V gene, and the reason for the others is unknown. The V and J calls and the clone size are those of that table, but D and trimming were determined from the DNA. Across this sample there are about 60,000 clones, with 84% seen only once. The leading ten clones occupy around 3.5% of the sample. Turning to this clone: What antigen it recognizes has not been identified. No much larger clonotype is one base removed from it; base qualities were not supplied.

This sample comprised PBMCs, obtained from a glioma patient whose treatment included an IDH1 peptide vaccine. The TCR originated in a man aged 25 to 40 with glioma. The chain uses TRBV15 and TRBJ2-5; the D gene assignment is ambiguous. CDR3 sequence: CATSRDLNVPETQYF. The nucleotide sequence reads TGTGCCACCAGCAGAGACCTTAATGTCCCAGAGACCCAGTACTTC.